The clone carrying this T cell receptor beta chain has just a few counts. Its specificity is unknown. The sample is drawn from a study of CD8 T cells in ankylosing spondylitis. Study conclusions and caveats: Ankylosing spondylitis blood seemed to carry a telltale TCR beta motif made of roughly eight highly homologous variants. Relatively rare in peripheral blood, disease-linked clones were also CD8+. Existing reports had already noted some motif variants in reactive arthritis synovial fluid and blood.

Between the trimmed V and J ends, which lost 4 bases and 4 bases, there was a span of 10 bases. There are 13 residues in the CDR3. A quantitative 5'-RACE method, one with molecular barcodes, was used to make TCR beta libraries. In TCRdb, the 5' RACE reads were re-called with MiXCR into one record per CDR3 protein. The table records roughly 700,000 distinct CDR3 sequences, under 20% of them present only once. The specimen was blood, either unsorted or a sorted T cell fraction (not recorded which). The rearrangement uses TRBV12-3 or TRBV12-4 and TRBJ1-2; the D gene is possibly TRBD1 (5 bases). This clonotype was obtained from a male donor with ankylosing spondylitis. The CDR3 region has the DNA TGTGCCAGCAGTTCCGGGACCCCCTATGGCTACACCTTC. Translation: CASSSGTPYGYTF.